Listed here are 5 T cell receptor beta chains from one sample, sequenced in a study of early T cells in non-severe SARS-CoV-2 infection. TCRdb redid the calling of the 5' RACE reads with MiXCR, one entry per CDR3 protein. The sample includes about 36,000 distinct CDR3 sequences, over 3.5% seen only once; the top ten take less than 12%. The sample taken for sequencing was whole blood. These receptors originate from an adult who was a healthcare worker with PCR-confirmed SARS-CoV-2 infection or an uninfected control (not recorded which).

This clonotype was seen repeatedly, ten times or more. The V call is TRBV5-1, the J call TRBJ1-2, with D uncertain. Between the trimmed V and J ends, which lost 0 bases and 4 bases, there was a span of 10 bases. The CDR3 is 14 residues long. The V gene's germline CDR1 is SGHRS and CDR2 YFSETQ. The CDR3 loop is CASSLGLTVYGYTF. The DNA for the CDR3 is TGCGCCAGCAGCTTGGGACTGACGGTCTATGGCTACACCTTC.

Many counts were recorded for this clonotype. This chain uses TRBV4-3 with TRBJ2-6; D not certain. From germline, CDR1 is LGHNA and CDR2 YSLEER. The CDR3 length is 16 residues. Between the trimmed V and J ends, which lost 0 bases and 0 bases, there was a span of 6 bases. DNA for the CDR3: TGCGCCAGCAGCCAAGATCTGAGCTCTGGGGCCAACGTCCTGACTTTC. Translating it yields CASSQDLSSGANVLTF.

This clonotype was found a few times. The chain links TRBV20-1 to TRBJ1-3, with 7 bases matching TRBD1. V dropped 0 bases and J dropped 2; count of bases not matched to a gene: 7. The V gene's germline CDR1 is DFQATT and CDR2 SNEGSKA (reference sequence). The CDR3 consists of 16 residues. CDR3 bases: TGCAGTGCTAGAGATCAGGGGGATTGGGCTGGAAACACCATATATTTT. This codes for CSARDQGDWAGNTIYF.

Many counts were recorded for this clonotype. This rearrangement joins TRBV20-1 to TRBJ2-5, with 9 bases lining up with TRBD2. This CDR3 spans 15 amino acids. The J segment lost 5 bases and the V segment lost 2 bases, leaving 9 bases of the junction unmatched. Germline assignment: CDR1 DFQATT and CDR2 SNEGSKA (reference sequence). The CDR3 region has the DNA TGCAGTGCTAGACCTCTAGCGGGGAGAGGGGAGACCCAGTACTTC. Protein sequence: CSARPLAGRGETQYF.

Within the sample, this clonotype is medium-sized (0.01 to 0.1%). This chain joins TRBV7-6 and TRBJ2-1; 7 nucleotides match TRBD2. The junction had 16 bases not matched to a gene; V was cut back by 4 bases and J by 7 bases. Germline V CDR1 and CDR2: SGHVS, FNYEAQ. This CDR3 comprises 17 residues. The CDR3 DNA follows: TGTGCCAGCAGCTCCCGGGACTACTCGTTCGGTATTAATGAGCAGTTCTTC. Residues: CASSSRDYSFGINEQFF.